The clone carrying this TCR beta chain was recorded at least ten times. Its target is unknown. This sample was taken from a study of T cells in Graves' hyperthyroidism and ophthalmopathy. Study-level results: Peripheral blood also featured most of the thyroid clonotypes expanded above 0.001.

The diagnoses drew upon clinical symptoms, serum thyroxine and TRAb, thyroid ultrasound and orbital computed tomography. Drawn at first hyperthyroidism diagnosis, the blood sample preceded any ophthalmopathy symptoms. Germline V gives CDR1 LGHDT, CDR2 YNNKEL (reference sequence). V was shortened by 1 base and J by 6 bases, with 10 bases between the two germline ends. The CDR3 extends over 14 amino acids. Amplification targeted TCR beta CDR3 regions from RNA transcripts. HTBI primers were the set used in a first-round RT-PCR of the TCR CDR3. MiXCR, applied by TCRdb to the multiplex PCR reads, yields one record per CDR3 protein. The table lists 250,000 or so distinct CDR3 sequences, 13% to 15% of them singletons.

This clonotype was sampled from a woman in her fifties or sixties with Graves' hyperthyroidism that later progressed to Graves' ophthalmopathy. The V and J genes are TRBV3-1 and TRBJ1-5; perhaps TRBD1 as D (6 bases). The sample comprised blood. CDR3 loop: CASSQGGASQPQHF. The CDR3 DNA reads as TGTGCCAGCAGCCAAGGGGGGGCGAGTCAGCCCCAGCATTTT.